This TCR beta chain was recorded in a study of cytomegalovirus exposure and HLA in healthy donors. Study-wide points: Within a later analysis, the majority of CMV-associated TCR beta chains appeared HLA-restricted. One later analysis reportedly identified an Asian-associated ancestry cluster that showed fewer N-insertions than the roughly 620-donor mean. CMV serostatus was the only immune exposure information that was available.

A remark on this clone: Its specificity is not known.

Primers: 60 Vbeta forward and 13 Jbeta reverse. Profiled with immunoSEQ multiplex PCR; TCRdb holds only in-frame clones, not every one. The sample contains about 120,000 clones, roughly 80% of which appear only once. What was sequenced was PBMCs. The source of this sequence is a woman aged 40 to 49 in good health and CMV-seropositive.

The CDR3, as DNA: TGTGCCAGCTGTCCACAGGGTACGAAAAAACTGTTTTTT. This sequence encodes CASCPQGTKKLFF. The chain has TRBV18 and TRBJ1-4, with a weak D call TRBD1 (6 bases). V lost 7 bases and J lost 9, with 15 bases in between. Germline V gene data show CDR1 as KGHSH and CDR2 as LQKENI. This CDR3 region has 13 residues.